This is a list of T cell receptor beta chains from one sample in a study of blood T cell repertoires in COVID-19. Repertoires were generated with immunoSEQ multiplex PCR, while TCRdb's copy carries only in-frame clones and drops some. This sample has 150,000 to 200,000 clones, with 70% to 90% found just once. Sequencing input: peripheral blood. The source is a man aged 55 to 70 with active or convalescent COVID-19. The CDR3 runs from the conserved cysteine through the conserved F or W. Each record gives: D gene, clone size, V gene, J gene, CDR3 DNA, CDR3 protein. The D gene is left open where the match is weak. Clone size appears in some rows only: once, few, many, or a class for an expanded clone.

d_gene: TRBD1
abundance: .
v_gene: TRBV19
j_gene: TRBJ2-3
CDR3nt: TGTGCCAGCTTAGGGGGCGGCACAGATACGCAGTATTTT
CDR3aa: CASLGGGTDTQYF

d_gene: .
abundance: .
v_gene: TRBV29-1
j_gene: TRBJ2-1
CDR3nt: TGCAGCGTTGAAGACAGGCTAAGCTACAATGAGCAGTTCTTC
CDR3aa: CSVEDRLSYNEQFF

d_gene: TRBD1
abundance: .
v_gene: TRBV5-1
j_gene: TRBJ1-6
CDR3nt: TGCGCCAGCAGCCCTGACAGGGCCCTAGGTCTTTCACCCCTCCACTTT
CDR3aa: CASSPDRALGLSPLHF

d_gene: .
abundance: .
v_gene: TRBV30
j_gene: TRBJ1-4
CDR3nt: TGTGCCTGGACCCGGGGTAGGGGCAGGGGAGTTGCAACTAATGAAAAACTGTTTTTT
CDR3aa: CAWTRGRGRGVATNEKLFF

d_gene: TRBD1
abundance: .
v_gene: TRBV7-9
j_gene: TRBJ2-5
CDR3nt: TGTGCCAGCAGCTCGGACAGGGGGCTAGTGGAGACCCAGTACTTC
CDR3aa: CASSSDRGLVETQYF

d_gene: TRBD1
abundance: .
v_gene: TRBV14
j_gene: TRBJ2-4
CDR3nt: TGTGCCAGCAGCCACGACAGGGATGGCAAAAACATTCAGTACTTC
CDR3aa: CASSHDRDGKNIQYF

d_gene: TRBD2
abundance: once
v_gene: TRBV5-4
j_gene: TRBJ2-5
CDR3nt: TGTGCCAGCAGCCCGAAACTCGGGGGGGAAGAGACCCAGTACTTC
CDR3aa: CASSPKLGGEETQYF

d_gene: .
abundance: .
v_gene: TRBV5-4
j_gene: TRBJ2-1
CDR3nt: TGTGCCAGCAGCTTGTATGTGGGGGGGCAGAATGAGCAGTTCTTC
CDR3aa: CASSLYVGGQNEQFF

d_gene: TRBD1
abundance: once
v_gene: TRBV7-7
j_gene: TRBJ1-2
CDR3nt: TGTGCCAGCAGCCCTCTCAGGACAGGGTTAAGCTATGGCTACACCTTC
CDR3aa: CASSPLRTGLSYGYTF

d_gene: TRBD2
abundance: once
v_gene: TRBV2
j_gene: TRBJ2-5
CDR3nt: TGTGCCAGCAGGGTCAGCGGGGGCCAAGAGACCCAGTACTTC
CDR3aa: CASRVSGGQETQYF

d_gene: .
abundance: few
v_gene: TRBV9
j_gene: TRBJ1-6
CDR3nt: TGTGCCAGCAGCGTAGGTGGGAGGGGAAATTCACCCCTCCACTTT
CDR3aa: CASSVGGRGNSPLHF